These 26 T cell receptor beta chains came from one sample sequenced in a study of cytomegalovirus exposure and HLA in healthy donors. This table comes from immunoSEQ multiplex PCR, and its TCRdb copy is limited to in-frame clones, with some not included. The sample shows around 240,000 clones, nearly 90% of them seen only once. Source material: PBMCs. The receptors were sampled from a young woman in good health and CMV-seronegative.

This clone occurred a few times. The genes are TRBV6-5 and TRBJ2-7; TRBD1 aligns across 7 bases. Germline-derived CDR1 and CDR2 are MNHEY and SVGAGI. V shed 6 bases, J shed 4 bases, and the junction held 6 bases outside the gene matches. The CDR3 covers 13 residues. For the CDR3, the DNA is TGTGCCAGCAGCCTGAACAGGGGATACGAGCAGTACGTC. It yields the protein CASSLNRGYEQYV.

The chain uses TRBV9 and TRBJ2-3, with 14 positions matching TRBD2. V gave up 4 bases and J gave up 7 bases; unmatched junction bases: 8. Germline CDR1 SGDLS, CDR2 YYNGEE. There are 16 residues in the CDR3. CDR3: CASSTQTSGGAYTQYF. In DNA, the CDR3 is TGTGCCAGCAGCACCCAGACTAGCGGGGGGGCGTATACGCAGTATTTT.

The table lists this clone with a count of one. Here the CDR3 reads CASSPRSGTGNTIYF. CDR3 in DNA: TGTGCCAGCAGCCCCCGGTCGGGAACTGGAAACACCATATATTTT. V gene TRBV5-4 combines with J gene TRBJ1-3; D is uncertain. The ends were cut back, 4 bases at V and 2 bases at J, with 13 bases in the middle. CDR3 length equals 15 residues. Germline V gene lookup returns CDR1 SGHNT and CDR2 YYREEE (reference sequence).

The J gene is TRBJ2-1, the V gene TRBV7-2; 9 bases fit TRBD2. Germline V gene sequence: CDR1 SGHTA, CDR2 FQGNSA. With V trimmed by 6 bases and J by 6 bases, 3 bases remained unmatched. CDR3 length: 13 amino acids. The CDR3 bases are TGTGCCAGCAGGCCGGGACTAGCCAATGAGCAGTTCTTC. This sequence encodes CASRPGLANEQFF.

V is TRBV6-5 and J is TRBJ2-2; 10 bases line up with TRBD1. V lost 5 bases and J lost 7; bases outside the gene matches: 4. CDR3 length: 14 residues. The germline V gene encodes CDR1 MNHEY and CDR2 SVGAGI. CDR3 coding DNA: TGTGCCAGCAGTCGACAGGGGGCTGTCGGGGAGCTGTTTTTT. As protein: CASSRQGAVGELFF.

The rearrangement joins TRBV7-5 to TRBJ1-2; the tabulated D call, TRBD1, remains unverified against the DNA. TRBV7-5 is a pseudogene. The CDR3 extends over 17 amino acids. CDR3 DNA: TGTGTCAGAAGCCCTCGTCCCGGGACAGGGGGCGCAGGTGGCTACACCTTC. Translated, it gives CVRSPRPGTGGAGGYTF.

The chain couples TRBV27 to TRBJ1-2, with TRBD1 identical over 12 bases. V shed 5 bases, J shed 5 bases, and the junction held 9 bases outside the gene matches. The CDR3 extends over 16 amino acids. Germline CDR1 MNHEY, CDR2 SMNVEV (reference sequence). Here the CDR3 reads CASSDWPGQGAYGYTF. CDR3 nucleotides: TGTGCCAGCAGTGATTGGCCGGGACAGGGGGCTTATGGCTACACCTTC.

The chain couples TRBV6-1 to TRBJ1-1, with a weak D call TRBD1 (6 bases). Germline lookup yields CDR1 MNHNS and CDR2 SASEGT. Trimming took 5 bases from V and 7 from J, leaving 14 bases between them. The CDR3 runs to 13 residues. The CDR3 sequence: CASSLEGVGEAFF. In DNA, the CDR3 is TGTGCCAGCAGTCTAGAGGGGGTTGGTGAAGCTTTCTTT.

This rearrangement joins TRBV2 to TRBJ2-1, with D tentatively TRBD2 (5 bases). V lost 6 bases and J lost 11, with 14 bases in between. Germline V gene sequence: CDR1 SNHLY, CDR2 FYNNEI. The CDR3 runs 12 residues. This CDR3 reads CASRPRGQQQFF. The DNA of the CDR3 is TGTGCCAGCAGGCCCCGAGGGCAGCAGCAGTTCTTC. The entire variable domain, with the rest obtained from reference TRBV2 and TRBJ2-1, is as follows: EPEVTQTPSHQVTQMGQEVILRCVPISNHLYFYWYRQILGQKVEFLVSFYNNEISEKSEIFDDQFSVERPDGSNFTLKIRSTKLEDSAMYFCASRPRGQQQFFGPGTRLTVL.

V and J are TRBV6-6 and TRBJ2-7; 10 bases map to TRBD1. CDR3 size: 15 residues. V shed 0 bases and J 6 bases; nucleotides not matched to a gene: 5. Germline CDR1 is MNHNY and CDR2 is SVGAGI (reference sequence). This chain's CDR3 is CASSYSRQGAREQYF. The CDR3 DNA is TGTGCCAGCAGTTACTCGAGACAGGGGGCTCGCGAGCAGTACTTC.

The chain uses TRBV13 and TRBJ2-4; D remains unclear. Between the trimmed V and J ends, which lost 5 bases and 0 bases, there was a span of 11 bases. The CDR3 is 15 residues long. Germline V CDR1 and CDR2: PRHDT, FYEKMQ (reference sequence). For the CDR3, the DNA is TGTGCCAGCAGCCCAGGTCCAATAGCCAAAAACATTCAGTACTTC. This encodes CASSPGPIAKNIQYF. The full variable domain, in which reference TRBV13 and TRBJ2-4 provide the parts outside the CDR3, is AAGVIQSPRHLIKEKRETATLKCYPIPRHDTVYWYQQGPGQDPQFLISFYEKMQSDKGSIPDRFSAQQFSDYHSELNMSSLELGDSALYFCASSPGPIAKNIQYFGAGTRLSVL.

V gene TRBV29-1 combines with J gene TRBJ2-2; 10 nucleotides line up with TRBD1. The CDR3 consists of 13 residues. Germline CDR1 SQVTM, CDR2 ANQGSEA. V lost 6 bases to trimming and J lost 7 bases; unmatched junction nucleotides: 5. CDR3 in amino acids: CSVRDRGHGELFF. The CDR3, as DNA: TGCAGCGTCCGGGACAGGGGTCACGGGGAGCTGTTTTTT.

The V gene is TRBV4-1, the J gene TRBJ2-7; TRBD2 is a possible D gene (5 bases). The CDR3 has 14 amino acids. The V end lost 4 bases, the J end lost 7 bases, and 17 bases lay between the germline ends. Germline CDR1 reads MGHRA; CDR2 reads YSYEKL. The CDR3 loop reads CASSPIGISREQYF. In DNA, the CDR3 is TGCGCCAGCAGCCCAATCGGGATCTCAAGAGAGCAGTACTTC.

The chain uses TRBV6-4 and TRBJ1-6, with D unresolved. CDR1 is MRHNA and CDR2 is SNTAGT in the germline V gene. The CDR3 extends over 14 amino acids. V was pared by 3 bases and J by 7 bases, with 10 bases between. CDR3 sequence (DNA): TGTGCCAGCAGTGAAAAGGGAGGGAATTCACCCCTCCACTTT. It yields the protein CASSEKGGNSPLHF.

In nucleotides, the CDR3 is TGCGCCAGCGGCGGACAGGGGAGTTGGGAGACCCAGTACTTC. It encodes CASGGQGSWETQYF. V gene TRBV5-1 combines with J gene TRBJ2-5; 9 positions match TRBD1. The CDR3 spans 14 residues. Germline assignment: CDR1 SGHRS and CDR2 YFSETQ. The V and J ends lost 7 bases and 5 bases, in that order; junction bases with no gene match: 9.

The chain carries TRBV5-3 and TRBJ2-5, with TRBD1 matching 8 bases. TRBV5-3 falls under the ORF class, with uncertain function. The CDR3 covers 13 residues. V lost 5 bases and J lost 5; bases outside the gene matches: 5. This chain's CDR3 is CARSADRGETQYF. CDR3 sequence (DNA): TGTGCCAGAAGTGCTGACAGGGGTGAGACCCAGTACTTC.

The chain uses TRBV11-3 and TRBJ2-1; D unclear. The CDR3 has 14 residues. V gave up 5 bases and J gave up 2 bases, with 10 bases separating them. The V gene's germline CDR1 is SGHNT and CDR2 YENEEA. The CDR3 DNA reads as TGTGCCAGCAGCGTCGGTTCTACCTACAATGAGCAGTTCTTC. Translation gives CASSVGSTYNEQFF. Drawing the rest from reference TRBV11-3 and TRBJ2-1, the complete variable domain is EAGVVQSPRYKIIEKKQPVAFWCNPISGHNTLYWYLQNLGQGPELLIRYENEEAVDDSQLPKDRFSAERLKGVDSTLKIQPAELGDSAVYLCASSVGSTYNEQFFGPGTRLTVL.

The gene calls are TRBV4-1 and TRBJ1-1; TRBD1 matches 7 bases. The CDR3 length is 16 residues. Per the germline V gene, CDR1 is MGHRA and CDR2 is YSYEKL. The ends lost 2 bases at V and 6 bases at J; junction bases unmatched: 12. The CDR3 sequence: CASSQPGQPFAAEAFF. In DNA, the CDR3 is TGCGCCAGCAGCCAACCGGGACAGCCCTTCGCGGCTGAAGCTTTCTTT.

A single count supports this clone. The chain employs TRBV27 and TRBJ2-7; TRBD2 matches at 9 bases. The CDR3 extends over 15 amino acids. CDR1 is MNHEY and CDR2 is SMNVEV in the germline V gene (reference sequence). Trimming took 1 base from V and 6 from J; bases not matched to a gene: 7. The CDR3 sequence: CASSLYGTSNLEQYV. The CDR3 bases are TGTGCCAGCAGTTTATACGGGACTAGCAATCTCGAGCAGTACGTC.

V and J are TRBV11-2 and TRBJ2-3; no reliable D call. V gave up 4 bases and J gave up 2 bases, with 19 bases separating them. The CDR3 runs 17 residues. CDR1 is SGHAT, CDR2 FQNNGV, per germline. The DNA for the CDR3 is TGTGCCAGCAGCTCCTTGGGTCGCGGTCCGACCACAGATACGCAGTATTTT. It is translated as CASSSLGRGPTTDTQYF.

This clone was recorded only once. The chain has TRBV7-3 and TRBJ1-6; no firm D call. CDR1 and CDR2 (germline): SGHTA, FQGTGA. The V and J ends lost 1 base and 5 bases respectively, with 12 bases between them. This CDR3 spans 16 amino acids. The CDR3 nucleotides are TGTGCCAGCAGCTTAAGGGCGGGCGGAGATAATTCACCCCTCCACTTT. Its translation is CASSLRAGGDNSPLHF. The whole variable domain, filled in from reference TRBV7-3 and TRBJ1-6, reads GAGVSQTPSNKVTEKGKYVELRCDPISGHTALYWYRQSLGQGPEFLIYFQGTGAADDSGLPNDRFFAVRPEGSVSTLKIQRTERGDSAVYLCASSLRAGGDNSPLHFGNGTRLTVT.

The chain joins TRBV28 to TRBJ2-2; 10 bases line up with TRBD2. This CDR3 region has 18 residues. CDR1 is MDHEN, CDR2 SYDVKM, per germline. V shed 3 bases, J shed 2 bases, and the junction held 9 bases outside the gene matches. Here the CDR3 DNA reads TGTGCCAGCAGTTTGATGGCTAGCGGGGGACCTAACACCGGGGAGCTGTTTTTT. It yields the protein CASSLMASGGPNTGELFF.

V usage is TRBV4-2 and J usage is TRBJ2-4, with D maybe TRBD1 (5 bases). This CDR3 has 16 amino acids. V dropped 3 bases and J dropped 5 bases, with 17 bases sitting between them. Germline V gene lookup returns CDR1 LGHNA and CDR2 YNFKEQ. DNA of the CDR3: TGTGCCAGCAGCCACGTGGACAAGGTGTCGGAAAACATTCAGTACTTC. Residues: CASSHVDKVSENIQYF.

The chain joins TRBV5-1 to TRBJ2-5, with TRBD1 matching 7 bases. The V gene's germline CDR1 is SGHRS and CDR2 YFSETQ. CDR3 length equals 15 residues. With V trimmed by 4 bases and J by 2 bases, 8 bases remained unmatched. CDR3 bases: TGCGCCAGCAGCCCGGGACAGACCAAGCAAGAGACCCAGTACTTC. Amino acid sequence: CASSPGQTKQETQYF.

The chain recombines TRBV6-4 with TRBJ2-1; 13 bases agree with TRBD2. CDR3 length: 15 residues. The ends lost 6 bases at V and 8 bases at J; junction bases unmatched: 7. Germline V gene sequence: CDR1 MRHNA, CDR2 SNTAGT. This CDR3 reads CASSPTSGGAYEQFF. The CDR3 nucleotides read TGTGCCAGCAGCCCCACTAGCGGGGGGGCCTATGAGCAGTTCTTC.

The chain joins TRBV27 to TRBJ2-1; possibly TRBD2 for D (6 bases). Germline CDR1 is MNHEY and CDR2 is SMNVEV (reference sequence). The CDR3 has 12 amino acids. Trimming shortened V by 4 bases and J by 14 bases, and 15 bases separated the two germline ends. The CDR3 DNA is TGTGCCAGCAGTTCAGATGGACTATTAAAGTTCTTC. Protein sequence: CASSSDGLLKFF.